These 20 T cell receptor beta chains share one sample of origin, sequenced in a study of T cells in localized non-small cell lung cancer. Profiling relied on immunoSEQ multiplex PCR, and the TCRdb table lists in-frame clones only, not all of them. The sample lists approximately 52,000 clones; 60% to 85% were seen once. The specimen comprised peripheral blood, sampled before any cancer treatment. These TCRs come from a man between 40 and 70 years old with stage I squamous cell lung carcinoma.

The V and J genes are TRBV6-1 and TRBJ1-2, with TRBD1 matching over 7 bases. Germline CDR1 reads MNHNS; CDR2 reads SASEGT. This CDR3 spans 13 amino acids. J gave up 1 base and V 10 bases, and 6 bases lay outside the gene matches. CDR3 coding DNA: TGTGCCACGCAGGACAGGTATAACTATGGCTACACCTTC. The encoded protein is CATQDRYNYGYTF.

The genes are TRBV28 and TRBJ1-5; no definite D call. Trimming cost V 2 bases and J 6 bases, with 5 bases left between them. This CDR3 region has 12 residues. The germline gives CDR1 MDHEN, CDR2 SYDVKM. Here the CDR3 reads CASSLVGQPQHF. The CDR3, as DNA: TGTGCCAGCAGTTTAGTAGGTCAGCCCCAGCATTTT. Based on the CDR3 plus reference TRBV28 and TRBJ1-5, the full variable domain is DVKVTQSSRYLVKRTGEKVFLECVQDMDHENMFWYRQDPGLGLRLIYFSYDVKMKEKGDIPEGYSVSREKKERFSLILESASTNQTSMYLCASSLVGQPQHFGDGTRLSIL.

V usage is TRBV6-1 and J usage is TRBJ1-2, with D perhaps matching TRBD1 (5 bases). V was cut by 0 bases and J by 8 bases, with 13 bases left in between. CDR1 and CDR2 from the germline V gene are MNHNS and SASEGT. The length of the CDR3 is 14 residues. The CDR3 coding sequence is TGTGCCAGCAGTGAAGCGACAGATTTCAGCGGCTACACCTTC. Translation gives CASSEATDFSGYTF.

This clone qualifies as medium-sized. The chain employs TRBV5-3 and TRBJ2-2, with no clear D. TRBV5-3 is classed as an ORF, of uncertain function. V lost 0 bases and J lost 5, with 17 bases in between. This CDR3 spans 17 amino acids. CDR3 DNA: TGTGCCAGAAGCTTGGGGAAGGGTCTGGTGAGGACCGGGGAGCTGTTTTTT. It translates to CARSLGKGLVRTGELFF.

The chain recombines TRBV7-9 with TRBJ1-4; D gene ambiguous. Germline V lookup: CDR1 SEHNR, CDR2 FQNEAQ (reference sequence). Trimming shortened V by 4 bases and J by 8 bases, and 14 bases separated the two germline ends. The CDR3 sequence is 14 residues long. The CDR3 reads CASSSPTDGEKLFF. The CDR3 DNA follows: TGTGCCAGCAGCTCGCCCACAGATGGGGAAAAACTGTTTTTT.

The chain has TRBV2 and TRBJ1-5; D may be TRBD1 (5 bases). Trimming took off 8 bases at V and 0 bases at J, with 14 bases between the two ends. The CDR3 contains 15 residues. The germline V gene has CDR1 SNHLY and CDR2 FYNNEI. This chain's CDR3 is CASQGGATSNQPQHF. CDR3 nucleotide sequence: TGTGCCAGCCAGGGCGGGGCGACTAGCAATCAGCCCCAGCATTTT. Supplemented by reference TRBV2 and TRBJ1-5, the full variable domain reads EPEVTQTPSHQVTQMGQEVILRCVPISNHLYFYWYRQILGQKVEFLVSFYNNEISEKSEIFDDQFSVERPDGSNFTLKIRSTKLEDSAMYFCASQGGATSNQPQHFGDGTRLSIL.

This rearrangement joins TRBV30 to TRBJ1-1, with 11 bases aligning to TRBD1. The CDR3 extends over 13 amino acids. V gave up 8 bases and J gave up 2 bases; unmatched junction bases: 4. From germline, CDR1 is GTSNPN and CDR2 SVGIG (reference sequence). The CDR3 is CAGDRGGNTEAFF. The DNA of the CDR3 is TGTGCCGGGGACAGGGGGGGAAACACTGAAGCTTTCTTT.

This clone has only a few counts. The CDR3 protein is CASRGQGAGEAFF. The DNA for the CDR3 is TGTGCCAGCAGGGGACAGGGGGCCGGTGAAGCTTTCTTT. This sequence joins TRBV2 and TRBJ1-1; 12 bases fit TRBD1. V dropped 6 bases and J dropped 7; count of bases not matched to a gene: 3. Germline V lookup: CDR1 SNHLY, CDR2 FYNNEI. The CDR3 contains 13 residues.

The chain joins TRBV28 to TRBJ2-3; D is perhaps TRBD1 (6 bases). Per the germline V gene, CDR1 is MDHEN and CDR2 is SYDVKM. The CDR3 extends over 16 amino acids. With 3 bases removed from V and 5 bases from J, the gap between germline ends came to 18 bases. The CDR3 DNA reads as TGTGCCAGCAGTTTCGGTGGGGGCAATTCGAGAGATACGCAGTATTTT. It yields the protein CASSFGGGNSRDTQYF.

This clone was counted between two and nine times. This chain uses TRBV27 with TRBJ1-6; D is perhaps TRBD1 (5 bases). This CDR3 comprises 17 residues. Per germline, CDR1 MNHEY and CDR2 SMNVEV (reference sequence). Trimming stripped 3 bases from V and 6 bases from J, with 18 bases between. The CDR3 loop is CASSFKGWGTLNSPLHF. Here the CDR3 DNA reads TGTGCCAGCAGTTTTAAGGGGTGGGGGACCCTTAATTCACCCCTCCACTTT.

The rearrangement links TRBV11-2 to TRBJ2-7; D is ambiguous. Per the germline V gene, CDR1 is SGHAT and CDR2 is FQNNGV. This CDR3 region has 14 residues. Trimming left V 5 bases short and J 3 bases short, with 14 bases between. CDR3 amino acids: CASSDNHPFYEQYF. DNA for the CDR3: TGTGCCAGCAGCGATAATCACCCTTTCTACGAGCAGTACTTC.

This clone was detected only a few times. The genes are TRBV19 and TRBJ1-4; D is undetermined. This CDR3 spans 15 amino acids. V shed 3 bases and J shed 11 bases, with 19 bases lying between them. The germline V gene encodes CDR1 LNHDA and CDR2 SQIVND (reference sequence). In DNA, the CDR3 is TGTGCCAGTAGTATCCCTGTATCGACGGTGGGCAAACTGTTTTTT. As protein: CASSIPVSTVGKLFF.

This clone was observed once. This sequence joins TRBV7-9 and TRBJ1-4; 7 nucleotides match TRBD1. V trimming: 2 bases; J trimming: 4 bases; junction bases outside the gene matches: 7. CDR3 length equals 16 residues. Germline V CDR1 and CDR2: SEHNR, FQNEAQ (reference sequence). CDR3 sequence (DNA): TGTGCCAGCAGCTTATACGGAACAGGGGTTAATGAAAAACTGTTTTTT. It is translated as CASSLYGTGVNEKLFF.

A few counts support this clone. This chain connects TRBV2 to TRBJ1-1; no definite D call. Looked up from germline, CDR1 is SNHLY and CDR2 is FYNNEI. V dropped 3 bases and J dropped 11 bases, with 13 bases sitting between them. The CDR3 has 12 residues. The DNA of the CDR3 is TGTGCCAGCAGTGACGACACCTTGAAGGCTTTCTTT. It yields the protein CASSDDTLKAFF. The full variable domain, with the rest looked up from reference TRBV2 and TRBJ1-1, is EPEVTQTPSHQVTQMGQEVILRCVPISNHLYFYWYRQILGQKVEFLVSFYNNEISEKSEIFDDQFSVERPDGSNFTLKIRSTKLEDSAMYFCASSDDTLKAFFGQGTRLTVV.

This chain uses TRBV6-5 with TRBJ2-6; no reliable D call. Between the trimmed V and J ends, which lost 2 bases and 1 base, there was a span of 6 bases. CDR1 and CDR2 (germline): MNHEY, SVGAGI. CDR3 length equals 15 residues. Written as DNA, the CDR3 is TGTGCCAGCAGTTACGAGTCTTCTGGGGCCAACGTCCTGACTTTC. Translation gives CASSYESSGANVLTF.

CDR3 sequence (DNA): TGTGCCAGCAGTCGGGGACAGGGGCCACTCTACGAGCAGTACTTC. Amino acid sequence: CASSRGQGPLYEQYF. This chain connects TRBV27 to TRBJ2-7; TRBD1 agrees at 10 bases. CDR1 and CDR2 from the germline V gene are MNHEY and SMNVEV (reference sequence). The junction had 7 bases not matched to a gene; V was cut back by 5 bases and J by 3 bases. This CDR3 comprises 15 residues.

This clone was observed a handful of times. CDR3 DNA sequence: TGTGCCAGCAGCTTGGGACCGGATGCTGAAGCTTTCTTT. It yields the protein CASSLGPDAEAFF. This chain links TRBV9 with TRBJ1-1; D might be TRBD1 (5 bases). Between the trimmed V and J ends, which lost 4 bases and 6 bases, there was a span of 13 bases. The CDR3 is 13 residues long. Germline values: CDR1 SGDLS, CDR2 YYNGEE. Combining the CDR3 with reference TRBV9 and TRBJ1-1 gives the whole variable domain DSGVTQTPKHLITATGQRVTLRCSPRSGDLSVYWYQQSLDQGLQFLIQYYNGEERAKGNILERFSAQQFPDLHSELNLSSLELGDSALYFCASSLGPDAEAFFGQGTRLTVV.

The chain couples TRBV6-5 to TRBJ1-5; D remains ambiguous. Germline assignment: CDR1 MNHEY and CDR2 SVGAGI. This CDR3 is built from 13 residues. The V gene lost 7 bases and the J gene lost 7 bases, with 14 bases spanning the gap. The CDR3 DNA sequence: TGTGCCAGCAAACAAGGGAAAGAACAGCCCCAGCATTTT. As protein: CASKQGKEQPQHF.

This clone was recorded once. The rearrangement uses TRBV5-4 and TRBJ2-2, with D hard to call. V lost 1 base, J lost 3 bases, and 10 bases lay in between. Germline loops: CDR1 SGHNT, CDR2 YYREEE (reference sequence). The CDR3 extends over 15 amino acids. The CDR3 sequence: CASSLRGWYTGELFF. The CDR3, as DNA: TGTGCCAGCAGCTTGCGTGGGTGGTACACCGGGGAGCTGTTTTTT. Complete variable domain (other parts from reference TRBV5-4 and TRBJ2-2): ETGVTQSPTHLIKTRGQQVTLRCSSQSGHNTVSWYQQALGQGPQFIFQYYREEENGRGNFPPRFSGLQFPNYSSELNVNALELDDSALYLCASSLRGWYTGELFFGEGSRLTVL.

The J gene is TRBJ1-5, the V gene TRBV6-6, with D uncertain. Trimming removed 6 bases from V and 2 bases from J, with 11 bases in between. Per germline, CDR1 MNHNY and CDR2 SVGAGI (reference sequence). This CDR3 is 14 amino acids long. The CDR3 here is CASSAGYGNQPQHF. CDR3 DNA sequence: TGTGCCAGCAGCGCGGGGTATGGCAATCAGCCCCAGCATTTT.